This is a list of T cell receptor beta chains from one sample in a study of identical twins. Using its own MiXCR run on the 5' RACE reads, TCRdb lists one record per CDR3 protein. This sample has 500,000 or so distinct CDR3 sequences; roughly an eighth occur once, and the top ten carry approximately 1%. These data also featured in a second study, about yellow fever vaccine responses in identical twins.

The source material was CD4+ T cells sorted from blood. The receptors shown here come from a woman aged 18-30 years in good health. CDR3s include the opening cysteine and the closing phenylalanine or tryptophan. Fields, in order: D gene, V gene, J gene, CDR3 length, clone size, CDR3 DNA, CDR3 protein. D genes are given only for firm matches. Some rows have no size entry. The others give once, few or many, or a class for an expanded clone.

d_gene: -
v_gene: TRBV7-9
j_gene: TRBJ2-5
len: 16
abundance: -
CDR3nt: TGTGCCAGCAGCCGGTTCCGATCGAGGGTTCAAGAGACCCAGTACTTC
CDR3aa: CASSRFRSRVQETQYF

d_gene: -
v_gene: TRBV2
j_gene: TRBJ2-2
len: 14
abundance: many
CDR3nt: TGTGCCAGCAGATACAGGGAGAACACCGGGGAGCTGTTTTTT
CDR3aa: CASRYRENTGELFF

d_gene: -
v_gene: TRBV3-1
j_gene: TRBJ1-1
len: 13
abundance: -
CDR3nt: TGTGCCAGCAGCCAACCCGCGAGGACTGAAGCTTTCTTT
CDR3aa: CASSQPARTEAFF

d_gene: TRBD1
v_gene: TRBV12-3/TRBV12-4
j_gene: TRBJ2-2
len: 16
abundance: -
CDR3nt: TGTGCCAGCAGGATGGGACAGCCCACGAACACCGGGGAGCTGTTTTTT
CDR3aa: CASRMGQPTNTGELFF

d_gene: -
v_gene: TRBV7-2
j_gene: TRBJ1-2
len: 14
abundance: -
CDR3nt: TGTGCCAGCAGCTTAGGGGTTACTAACTATGGCTACACCTTC
CDR3aa: CASSLGVTNYGYTF

d_gene: TRBD1
v_gene: TRBV27
j_gene: TRBJ1-2
len: 15
abundance: few
CDR3nt: TGTGCCAGCAAAACCGGGACAGGGTTTAGGTATGGCTACACCTTC
CDR3aa: CASKTGTGFRYGYTF

d_gene: TRBD2
v_gene: TRBV20-1
j_gene: TRBJ2-5
len: 17
abundance: many
CDR3nt: TGCAGTACCGCGGGGGCTAGCGGGGGCCATAATCAAGAGACCCAGTACTTC
CDR3aa: CSTAGASGGHNQETQYF

d_gene: -
v_gene: TRBV30
j_gene: TRBJ1-1
len: 12
abundance: many
CDR3nt: TGTGCCTGGAGTCAACAGGGACTTTGGGCTTTCTTT
CDR3aa: CAWSQQGLWAFF

d_gene: TRBD1
v_gene: TRBV11-2
j_gene: TRBJ2-3
len: 18
abundance: -
CDR3nt: TGTGCCAGCAGCTTAGGCCCTGACAGGGGGCTCGGCACAGATACGCAGTATTTT
CDR3aa: CASSLGPDRGLGTDTQYF

d_gene: -
v_gene: TRBV10-3
j_gene: TRBJ1-4
len: 13
abundance: few
CDR3nt: TGTGCCATCAGTGAAGGATCTAATGAAAAACTGTTTTTT
CDR3aa: CAISEGSNEKLFF

d_gene: -
v_gene: TRBV12-3/TRBV12-4
j_gene: TRBJ1-2
len: 14
abundance: many
CDR3nt: TGTGCCAGCAGGTCAGGGGCGTCGGGCTATGGCTACACCTTC
CDR3aa: CASRSGASGYGYTF

d_gene: TRBD1
v_gene: TRBV5-1
j_gene: TRBJ2-7
len: 15
abundance: -
CDR3nt: TGCGCCAGCAGTACGGGACAGGGAGGGGCCTACGAGCAGTACTTC
CDR3aa: CASSTGQGGAYEQYF

d_gene: TRBD1
v_gene: TRBV4-3
j_gene: TRBJ2-1
len: 17
abundance: -
CDR3nt: TGCGCCAGCAGCCGGACCAGGACAGGCGTTATAACCAATGAGCAGTTCTTC
CDR3aa: CASSRTRTGVITNEQFF

d_gene: -
v_gene: TRBV12-3/TRBV12-4
j_gene: TRBJ1-2
len: 14
abundance: few
CDR3nt: TGTGCCAGCAAAGAAACAACGGACGGTGGTGGCTACACCTTC
CDR3aa: CASKETTDGGGYTF

d_gene: TRBD1
v_gene: TRBV29-1
j_gene: TRBJ2-3
len: 16
abundance: -
CDR3nt: TGCAGCGCCAGGAGACAGGGAGATCCCGCGCGCGGCACGCAGTATTTT
CDR3aa: CSARRQGDPARGTQYF

d_gene: -
v_gene: TRBV29-1
j_gene: TRBJ1-2
len: 12
abundance: many
CDR3nt: TGCAGCGTTGTACCGGTGGACTATGGCTACACCTTC
CDR3aa: CSVVPVDYGYTF

d_gene: -
v_gene: TRBV15
j_gene: TRBJ1-6
len: 17
abundance: few
CDR3nt: TGTGCCACCAGCAGAGGAGGGGCCAGCTCCTATAATTCACCCCTCCACTTT
CDR3aa: CATSRGGASSYNSPLHF

d_gene: TRBD1
v_gene: TRBV7-2
j_gene: TRBJ2-7
len: 14
abundance: -
CDR3nt: TGTGCCAGCAGCTTGGGGGACAGATCTTCCGAGCAGTACTTC
CDR3aa: CASSLGDRSSEQYF

d_gene: -
v_gene: TRBV20-1
j_gene: TRBJ2-5
len: 15
abundance: few
CDR3nt: TGCAGTGCTAAGACAGCCGGAGGTCTTGTGGAGACCCAGTACTTC
CDR3aa: CSAKTAGGLVETQYF

d_gene: -
v_gene: TRBV7-9
j_gene: TRBJ1-2
len: 14
abundance: -
CDR3nt: TGTGCCAGCAGCTTAGAGAAAAGTAACTATGGCTACACCTTC
CDR3aa: CASSLEKSNYGYTF

d_gene: TRBD1
v_gene: TRBV7-9
j_gene: TRBJ2-1
len: 13
abundance: -
CDR3nt: TGTGCCAGCAGCTCTCTCCGGACAGGGCCGAAGTTCTTC
CDR3aa: CASSSLRTGPKFF

d_gene: -
v_gene: TRBV4-3
j_gene: TRBJ2-7
len: 17
abundance: -
CDR3nt: TGCGCCAGCAGCCAAGATATCTGGGCGGAACCGGTGGACGAGCAGTACTTC
CDR3aa: CASSQDIWAEPVDEQYF

d_gene: TRBD2
v_gene: TRBV28
j_gene: TRBJ2-1
len: 12
abundance: once
CDR3nt: TGTGCCAGCAGTGCTACTAGCGGGAGAAGGTTCTTC
CDR3aa: CASSATSGRRFF

d_gene: TRBD1
v_gene: TRBV6-1
j_gene: TRBJ1-3
len: 19
abundance: -
CDR3nt: TGTGCCAGCAGTCGCTGGACAGGACAACAGGGTGGACCTGGAAACACCATATATTTT
CDR3aa: CASSRWTGQQGGPGNTIYF

d_gene: TRBD1
v_gene: TRBV27
j_gene: TRBJ2-3
len: 17
abundance: many
CDR3nt: TGTGCCAGCAGTTTCAGGGGGCGGAACCCTAGCACAGATACGCAGTATTTT
CDR3aa: CASSFRGRNPSTDTQYF

d_gene: TRBD2
v_gene: TRBV6-2/TRBV6-3
j_gene: TRBJ2-1
len: 14
abundance: -
CDR3nt: TGTGCCACCTCCGGGACTAACTCCTACAATGAGCAGTTCTTC
CDR3aa: CATSGTNSYNEQFF

d_gene: TRBD2
v_gene: TRBV10-3
j_gene: TRBJ2-7
len: 14
abundance: -
CDR3nt: TGTGCCATCACTGGGACTAGCGGGTCCTACGAGCAGTACTTC
CDR3aa: CAITGTSGSYEQYF

d_gene: -
v_gene: TRBV28
j_gene: TRBJ2-2
len: 15
abundance: few
CDR3nt: TGTGCCAGCCTAGACAGAAACCTAAACACCGGGGAGCTGTTTTTT
CDR3aa: CASLDRNLNTGELFF

d_gene: -
v_gene: TRBV12-3/TRBV12-4
j_gene: TRBJ2-6
len: 13
abundance: few
CDR3nt: TGTGCCAGCAGTTTTAATCGGGCCAACGTCCTGACTTTC
CDR3aa: CASSFNRANVLTF

d_gene: -
v_gene: TRBV12-3/TRBV12-4
j_gene: TRBJ1-1
len: 13
abundance: -
CDR3nt: TGTGCCAGCACCATTAAACAGGGAACTGAAGCTTTCTTT
CDR3aa: CASTIKQGTEAFF

d_gene: -
v_gene: TRBV7-6
j_gene: TRBJ2-7
len: 17
abundance: -
CDR3nt: TGTGCCAGCAGCCCCGCCTCCCTTGACACTAGCTCCTACGAGCAGTACTTC
CDR3aa: CASSPASLDTSSYEQYF

d_gene: -
v_gene: TRBV7-9
j_gene: TRBJ2-1
len: 13
abundance: once
CDR3nt: TGTGCCAGCAGCCCCCAATTGGGCAATGAGCAGTTCTTC
CDR3aa: CASSPQLGNEQFF

d_gene: -
v_gene: TRBV7-9
j_gene: TRBJ1-1
len: 16
abundance: -
CDR3nt: TGTGCCAGCAGCCCGGGTGGGGGTCAGGGGAACACTGAAGCTTTCTTT
CDR3aa: CASSPGGGQGNTEAFF

d_gene: TRBD1
v_gene: TRBV12-3/TRBV12-4
j_gene: TRBJ2-5
len: 19
abundance: few
CDR3nt: TGTGCCAGCAGTTTACGGGGGAGGAGCGGAGGACAGGGGCAAGAGACCCAGTACTTC
CDR3aa: CASSLRGRSGGQGQETQYF

d_gene: -
v_gene: TRBV6-5
j_gene: TRBJ2-3
len: 15
abundance: few
CDR3nt: TGTGCCAGCAGTTACTCTGCGGGGAGAGCAGATACGCAGTATTTT
CDR3aa: CASSYSAGRADTQYF

d_gene: -
v_gene: TRBV3-1
j_gene: TRBJ2-7
len: 15
abundance: -
CDR3nt: TGTGCCAGCAGCCTTCAGGGTTTTGGGAGCTACGAGCAGTACTTC
CDR3aa: CASSLQGFGSYEQYF

d_gene: -
v_gene: TRBV29-1
j_gene: TRBJ2-7
len: 12
abundance: -
CDR3nt: TGCAGCGTTGAAGACAAGGGTCCCGAGCAGTACTTC
CDR3aa: CSVEDKGPEQYF

d_gene: TRBD2
v_gene: TRBV6-1
j_gene: TRBJ2-1
len: 19
abundance: few
CDR3nt: TGTGCCAGCAGCTCTCATTCTACTAGCGGGAGAACCTCCTACAATGAGCAGTTCTTC
CDR3aa: CASSSHSTSGRTSYNEQFF

d_gene: -
v_gene: TRBV5-1
j_gene: TRBJ2-2
len: 15
abundance: -
CDR3nt: TGCGCCAGCAGCCTACGGGAAGCGAACACCGGGGAGCTGTTTTTT
CDR3aa: CASSLREANTGELFF

d_gene: -
v_gene: TRBV7-8
j_gene: TRBJ2-4
len: 12
abundance: few
CDR3nt: TGTGCCAGCAGCTTTTTCACCGAAGGCCTGTACTTC
CDR3aa: CASSFFTEGLYF

d_gene: -
v_gene: TRBV14
j_gene: TRBJ2-7
len: 14
abundance: few
CDR3nt: TGTGCCAGCAGCCCTGCCGTACCCTCCTACGAGCAGTACTTC
CDR3aa: CASSPAVPSYEQYF

d_gene: -
v_gene: TRBV2
j_gene: TRBJ1-1
len: 15
abundance: -
CDR3nt: TGTGCCAGCATTTCCCGGGCCCAGGGTAATACTGAAGCTTTCTTT
CDR3aa: CASISRAQGNTEAFF

d_gene: TRBD1
v_gene: TRBV27
j_gene: TRBJ1-1
len: 15
abundance: -
CDR3nt: TGTGCCAGCAGTGGAAGGGGGCGCAAGGACACTGAAGCTTTCTTT
CDR3aa: CASSGRGRKDTEAFF